These T cell receptor beta chains were read from a single sample in a study of CD8 T cells in ankylosing spondylitis. TCRdb independently ran MiXCR on the 5' RACE reads; one entry per CDR3 protein. The sample contains about 7,900 distinct CDR3 sequences, 3% to 5% of which appear only once. Sample: blood, either unsorted or a sorted T cell fraction (not recorded which). These receptors were taken from a female donor with ankylosing spondylitis or in good health (not recorded which). Both conserved end residues are part of each CDR3. The D gene is left open where the match is weak. Some rows have no size entry. The others give once, few or many, or a class for an expanded clone.

v_call: TRBV9; d_call: TRBD1; clone_size: medium-sized; j_call: TRBJ1-4; cdr3_aa: CASSPSLTGFGEKLFF; cdr3_nt: TGTGCCAGCAGCCCTAGCCTGACAGGGTTCGGTGAAAAACTGTTTTTT
v_call: TRBV9; d_call: .; clone_size: many; j_call: TRBJ2-2; cdr3_aa: CASSVLIANTGELFF; cdr3_nt: TGTGCCAGCAGCGTCTTGATAGCGAACACCGGGGAGCTGTTTTTT
v_call: TRBV9; d_call: TRBD1; clone_size: medium-sized; j_call: TRBJ1-5; cdr3_aa: CASSEGQGGGQPQHF; cdr3_nt: TGTGCCAGCAGCGAGGGACAGGGGGGTGGTCAGCCCCAGCATTTT
v_call: TRBV9; d_call: .; clone_size: many; j_call: TRBJ1-4; cdr3_aa: CASSVEGRGNEKLFF; cdr3_nt: TGTGCCAGCAGCGTAGAGGGCAGGGGTAATGAAAAACTGTTTTTT
v_call: TRBV9; d_call: TRBD2; clone_size: .; j_call: TRBJ2-1; cdr3_aa: CASSGVSGGGTYNEQFF; cdr3_nt: TGTGCCAGCAGCGGGGTTAGCGGGGGGGGTACCTACAATGAGCAGTTCTTC
v_call: TRBV9; d_call: TRBD1; clone_size: many; j_call: TRBJ1-1; cdr3_aa: CASSAGQGLGETEAFF; cdr3_nt: TGTGCCAGCAGCGCGGGACAGGGGTTGGGAGAAACTGAAGCTTTCTTT
v_call: TRBV9; d_call: TRBD1; clone_size: medium-sized; j_call: TRBJ1-2; cdr3_aa: CASSEAGQGVYGYTF; cdr3_nt: TGTGCCAGCAGCGAGGCGGGACAGGGCGTCTATGGCTACACCTTC
v_call: TRBV9; d_call: TRBD2; clone_size: many; j_call: TRBJ2-1; cdr3_aa: CASSPSGEDNEQFF; cdr3_nt: TGTGCCAGCAGCCCTAGCGGGGAAGACAATGAGCAGTTCTTC
v_call: TRBV9; d_call: .; clone_size: many; j_call: TRBJ1-5; cdr3_aa: CASSPYLGQPQHF; cdr3_nt: TGTGCCAGCAGCCCCTATTTGGGGCAGCCCCAGCATTTT
v_call: TRBV9; d_call: .; clone_size: medium-sized; j_call: TRBJ2-5; cdr3_aa: CASSVGWGAEETQYF; cdr3_nt: TGTGCCAGCAGCGTAGGGTGGGGGGCGGAAGAGACCCAGTACTTC
v_call: TRBV9; d_call: .; clone_size: medium-sized; j_call: TRBJ1-1; cdr3_aa: CASSPLGTEAFF; cdr3_nt: TGTGCCAGCAGCCCCTTAGGGACTGAAGCTTTCTTT